What follows are 4 T cell receptor beta chains derived from one specimen sequenced in a study of early T cells in non-severe SARS-CoV-2 infection. TCRdb ran MiXCR on the 5' RACE reads and lists one entry per CDR3 protein. Of 85,000 to 95,000 distinct CDR3 sequences listed, about 15% are singletons. Sequencing used whole blood. These receptors came from an adult who was a healthcare worker with PCR-confirmed SARS-CoV-2 infection or an uninfected control (not recorded which).

The DNA for the CDR3 is TGCGCCAGCAGCGGAGGGACAGGGGCCTTTAATGAAAAACTGTTTTTT. This sequence encodes CASSGGTGAFNEKLFF. The chain recombines TRBV5-1 with TRBJ1-4; 10 bases map to TRBD1. Germline-derived CDR1 and CDR2 are SGHRS and YFSETQ. The CDR3 length is 16 residues. Trimming cost V 4 bases and J 4 bases; bases outside gene matches: 7.

The chain combines TRBV2 with TRBJ1-2; no definite D call. The V end was cut by 7 bases, the J end by 6 bases, with 9 bases between. This CDR3 region has 11 residues. CDR1 is SNHLY and CDR2 is FYNNEI in the germline V gene. The DNA of the CDR3 is TGTGCCAGCACCAATCTGGATGGCTACACCTTC. Translation: CASTNLDGYTF.

The sample holds a few counts of this clonotype. The chain links TRBV6-1 to TRBJ2-7; D remains ambiguous. Germline CDR1 and CDR2: MNHNS and SASEGT. The germline V and J ends were trimmed by 3 bases and 4 bases, with 13 bases remaining between them. The CDR3 totals 14 residues. The CDR3 spells CASSDPRLRYEQYV. The CDR3 DNA sequence: TGTGCCAGCAGTGACCCAAGGCTCCGATACGAGCAGTACGTC.

V and J are TRBV10-3 and TRBJ2-1; 7 nucleotides line up with TRBD1. The CDR3 consists of 13 residues. Per the germline V gene, CDR1 is ENHRY and CDR2 is SYGVKD. Trimming removed 10 bases from V and 2 bases from J; junction bases left unmatched: 5. The CDR3 nucleotides read TGTGCCAACGGGGACAGTACCTACAATGAGCAGTTCTTC. It translates to CANGDSTYNEQFF.